Each of the 7 T cell receptor beta chains below was sequenced from the same sample in a study of brain T cells in children with intractable seizures. Surgery cases with the highest brain T cell transcript signatures were chosen for sequencing. Clones were read by immunoSEQ multiplex PCR, and TCRdb kept only the in-frame ones, dropping some. In the table there are about 7,400 clones, around 69% of which are singletons. Source: resected brain tissue, taken at surgery. Receptors were obtained from a boy younger than two with tuberous sclerosis and intractable seizures.

This chain joins TRBV27 and TRBJ1-2; 8 bases match TRBD1. Trimming at V came to 6 bases and at J to 4 bases, leaving 10 bases not matched to a gene. CDR3 length equals 15 residues. In germline, CDR1 is MNHEY, CDR2 SMNVEV (reference sequence). CDR3 sequence (DNA): TGTGCCAGCAGCCGAGGACAGGGAGGGATCTATGGCTACACCTTC. This sequence encodes CASSRGQGGIYGYTF.

This clone has a single count. The V gene is TRBV2, the J gene TRBJ2-7, with 8 positions matching TRBD1. This CDR3 region has 14 residues. Looked up from germline, CDR1 is SNHLY and CDR2 is FYNNEI. Losses at the gene ends were 5 bases for V and 3 bases for J; bases not matched to a gene: 6. CDR3 nucleotides: TGTGCCAGCAGTTCCGGGACAGGTTACTACGAGCAGTACTTC. Protein sequence: CASSSGTGYYEQYF.

The CDR3 coding sequence is TGTGCAATCCTTGGAGTCGGGGAGCTGTTTTTT. It codes for CAILGVGELFF. The chain joins TRBV6-5 to TRBJ2-2; unclear D gene. The CDR3 runs to 11 residues. Looked up from germline, CDR1 is MNHEY and CDR2 is SVGAGI.

This clone was seen a few times. This CDR3 is CASSPLVDTGELFF. CDR3 coding DNA: TGTGCCAGCAGCCCCTTAGTAGACACCGGGGAGCTGTTTTTT. The chain has TRBV7-2 and TRBJ2-2; D is uncertain. V lost 5 bases, J lost 3 bases, and 10 bases lay in between. This CDR3 has 14 amino acids. CDR1 and CDR2 (germline): SGHTA, FQGNSA. The full variable domain, its missing parts supplied by reference TRBV7-2 and TRBJ2-2, is GAGVSQSPSNKVTEKGKDVELRCDPISGHTALYWYRQSLGQGLEFLIYFQGNSAPDKSGLPSDRFSAERTGGSVSTLTIQRTQQEDSAVYLCASSPLVDTGELFFGEGSRLTVL.

The rearrangement joins TRBV7-9 to TRBJ2-7; D unresolved. V lost 4 bases, J lost 7 bases, and 8 bases lay in between. CDR1 SEHNR and CDR2 FQNEAQ come from the germline V gene (reference sequence). The CDR3 loop spans 11 amino acids. CDR3 sequence: CASSYMGEQYF. CDR3 bases: TGTGCCAGCAGCTACATGGGGGAGCAGTACTTC.

This chain uses TRBV4-1 with TRBJ2-7; D unclear. Per the germline V gene, CDR1 is MGHRA and CDR2 is YSYEKL. The CDR3 is 16 residues long. Trimming removed 0 bases at V and 3 bases at J, with 15 bases between. The CDR3 loop reads CASSQDRYETYYEQYF. The CDR3 nucleotides are TGCGCCAGCAGCCAAGATCGCTATGAGACGTACTACGAGCAGTACTTC.

This clone was seen a few times. V usage is TRBV29-1 and J usage is TRBJ1-6; 7 bases align to TRBD1. Per germline, CDR1 SQVTM and CDR2 ANQGSEA. CDR3 length: 13 amino acids. The junction had 5 bases not matched to a gene; V was cut back by 3 bases and J by 9 bases. CDR3 DNA sequence: TGCAGCGTTGATGACAGGGAAGGTTCACCCCTCCACTTT. Residues: CSVDDREGSPLHF.